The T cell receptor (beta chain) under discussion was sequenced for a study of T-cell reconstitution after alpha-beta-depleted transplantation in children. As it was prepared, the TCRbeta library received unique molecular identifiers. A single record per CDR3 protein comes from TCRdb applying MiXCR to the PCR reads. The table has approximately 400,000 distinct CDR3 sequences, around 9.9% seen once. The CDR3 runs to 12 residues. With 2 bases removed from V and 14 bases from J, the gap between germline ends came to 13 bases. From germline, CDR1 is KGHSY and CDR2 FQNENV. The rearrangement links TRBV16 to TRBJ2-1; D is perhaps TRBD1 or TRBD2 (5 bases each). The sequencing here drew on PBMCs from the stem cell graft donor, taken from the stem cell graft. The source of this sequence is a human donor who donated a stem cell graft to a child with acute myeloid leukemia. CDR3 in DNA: TGTGCCAGCAGCCAACGGACGGGGCGGGAGTTCTTC. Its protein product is CASSQRTGREFF.